This T cell receptor (beta chain) was captured in a study of T cell repertoires in cytomegalovirus infection. TCRdb used MiXCR to reprocess the reads, holding one entry per CDR3 protein. The profile shows just under 550,000 distinct CDR3 sequences, about 30% of them singletons. The CDR3 runs to 12 residues. Per the germline V gene, CDR1 is LNHDA and CDR2 is SQIVND (reference sequence). V lost 6 bases and J lost 0, with 5 bases in between. This clonotype has only a few counts. This clonotype was sampled from a human donor in good health (CMV status not recorded). Some clones in this sample may be carry-over from other donors' samples. Sequenced sample: PBMCs. This rearrangement joins TRBV19 to TRBJ1-1, with D uncertain. Here the CDR3 reads CASSGMNTEAFF. As DNA, the CDR3 is TGTGCCAGTAGCGGCATGAACACTGAAGCTTTCTTT. Supplemented by reference TRBV19 and TRBJ1-1, the full variable domain reads DGGITQSPKYLFRKEGQNVTLSCEQNLNHDAMYWYRQDPGQGLRLIYYSQIVNDFQKGDIAEGYSVSREKKESFPLTVTSAQKNPTAFYLCASSGMNTEAFFGQGTRLTVV.